This TCR beta chain was obtained from a study of radiation and T cells in renal cell carcinoma. Notes on the study in general: In blood, top tumor clones expanded by 2 weeks, shrinking by 4. Baseline intratumoral clonotype presence is unknown without pretreatment biopsies.

TCRdb's table, derived via immunoSEQ multiplex PCR, lists solely in-frame clones and lacks some. The sample consists of approximately 85,000 clones, roughly nine tenths of them appearing once. Only one count was recorded for this clone. What it binds is not known. Time point meaning: blood 4 weeks post-SBRT, at nephrectomy. Specified treatment: 15 Gy SBRT to primary tumor, nephrectomy 4 weeks later. Nephrectomy followed 15 Gy stereotactic body radiation by 4 weeks. V was clipped by 2 bases and J by 6 bases, with 8 bases between them. Looked up from germline, CDR1 is MDHEN and CDR2 is SYDVKM. The CDR3 has 12 residues.

This specimen consisted of blood, obtained from a patient whose treatment included radiotherapy and nephrectomy. The sequence was collected from a woman in her 70s with renal cell carcinoma. V is TRBV28 and J is TRBJ2-7, with a tentative D call TRBD1 (5 bases). The CDR3: CASSLGHGEQYF. CDR3 DNA: TGTGCCAGCAGTTTAGGACACGGCGAGCAGTACTTC.